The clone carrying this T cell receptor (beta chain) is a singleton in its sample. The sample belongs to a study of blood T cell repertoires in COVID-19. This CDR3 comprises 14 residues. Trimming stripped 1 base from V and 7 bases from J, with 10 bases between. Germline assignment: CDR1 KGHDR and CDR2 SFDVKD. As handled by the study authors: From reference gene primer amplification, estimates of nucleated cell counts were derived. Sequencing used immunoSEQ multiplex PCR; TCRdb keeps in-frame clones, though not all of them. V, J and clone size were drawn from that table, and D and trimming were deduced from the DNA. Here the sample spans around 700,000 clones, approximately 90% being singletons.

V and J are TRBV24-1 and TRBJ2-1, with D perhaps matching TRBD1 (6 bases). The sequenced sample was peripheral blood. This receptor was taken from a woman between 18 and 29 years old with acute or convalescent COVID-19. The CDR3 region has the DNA TGTGCCACCAGTGATTTCGTAGGGGGTAATGAGCAGTTCTTC. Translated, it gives CATSDFVGGNEQFF.